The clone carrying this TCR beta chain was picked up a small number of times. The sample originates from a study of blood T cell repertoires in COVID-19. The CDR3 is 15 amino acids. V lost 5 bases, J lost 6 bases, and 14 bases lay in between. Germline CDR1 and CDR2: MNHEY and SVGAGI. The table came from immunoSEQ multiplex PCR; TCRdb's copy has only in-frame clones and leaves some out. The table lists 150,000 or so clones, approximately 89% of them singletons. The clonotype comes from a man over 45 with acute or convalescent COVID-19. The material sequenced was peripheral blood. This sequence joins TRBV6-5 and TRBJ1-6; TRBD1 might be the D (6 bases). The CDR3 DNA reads TGTGCCAGCAGTCGGCGACAGGAGCCTAATTCACCCCTCCACTTT. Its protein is CASSRRQEPNSPLHF.